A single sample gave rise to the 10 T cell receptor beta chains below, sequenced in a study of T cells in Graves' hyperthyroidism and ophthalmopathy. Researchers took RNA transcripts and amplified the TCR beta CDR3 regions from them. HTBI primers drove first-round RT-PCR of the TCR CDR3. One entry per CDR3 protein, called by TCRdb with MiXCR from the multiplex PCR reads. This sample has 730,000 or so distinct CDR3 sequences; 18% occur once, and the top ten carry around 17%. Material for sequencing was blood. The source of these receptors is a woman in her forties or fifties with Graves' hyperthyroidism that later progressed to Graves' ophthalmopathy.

The CDR3, as DNA: TGCAGTACCATCCCCCCTAGCGGCACAGATACGCAGTATTTT. Translated: CSTIPPSGTDTQYF. V gene TRBV20-1 combines with J gene TRBJ2-3, with D maybe TRBD2 (6 bases). V shed 8 bases and J shed 1 base, with 16 bases lying between them. This CDR3 has 14 residues. CDR1 is DFQATT and CDR2 is SNEGSKA in the germline V gene (reference sequence).

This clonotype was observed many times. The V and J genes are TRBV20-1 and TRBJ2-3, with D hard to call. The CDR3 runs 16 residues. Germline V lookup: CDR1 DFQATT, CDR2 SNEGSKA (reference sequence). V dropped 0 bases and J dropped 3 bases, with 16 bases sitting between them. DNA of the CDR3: TGCAGTGCTAGAGATCGAACAGCCGAAAATACAGATACGCAGTATTTT. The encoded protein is CSARDRTAENTDTQYF.

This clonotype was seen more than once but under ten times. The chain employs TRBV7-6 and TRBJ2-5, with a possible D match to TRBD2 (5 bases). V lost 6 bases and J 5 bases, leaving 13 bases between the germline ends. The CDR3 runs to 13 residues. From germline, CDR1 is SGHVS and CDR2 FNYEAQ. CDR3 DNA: TGTGCCAGCAGTATGCGCGGGTGGGAGACCCAGTACTTC. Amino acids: CASSMRGWETQYF. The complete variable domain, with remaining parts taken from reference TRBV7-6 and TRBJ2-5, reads GAGVSQSPRYKVTKRGQDVALRCDPISGHVSLYWYRQALGQGPEFLTYFNYEAQQDKSGLPNDRFSAERPEGSISTLTIQRTEQRDSAMYRCASSMRGWETQYFGPGTRLLVL.

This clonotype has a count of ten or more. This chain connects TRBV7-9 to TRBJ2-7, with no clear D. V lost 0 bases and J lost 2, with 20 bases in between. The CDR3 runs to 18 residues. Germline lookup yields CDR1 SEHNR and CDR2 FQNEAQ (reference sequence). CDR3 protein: CASSLARPPGQAPYEQYF. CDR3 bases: TGTGCCAGCAGCTTAGCCAGGCCGCCGGGCCAAGCGCCCTACGAGCAGTACTTC.

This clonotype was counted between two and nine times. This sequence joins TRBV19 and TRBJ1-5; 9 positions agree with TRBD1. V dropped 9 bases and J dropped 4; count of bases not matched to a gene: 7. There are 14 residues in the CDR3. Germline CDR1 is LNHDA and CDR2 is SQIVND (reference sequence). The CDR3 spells CASGTGNGNQPQHF. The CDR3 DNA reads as TGTGCCAGCGGGACAGGGAATGGGAATCAGCCCCAGCATTTT.

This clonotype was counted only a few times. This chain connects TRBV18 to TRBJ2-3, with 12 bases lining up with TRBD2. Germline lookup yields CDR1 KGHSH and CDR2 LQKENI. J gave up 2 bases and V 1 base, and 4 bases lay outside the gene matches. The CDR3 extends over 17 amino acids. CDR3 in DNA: TGTGCCAGCTCACCACAACTAGCGGGGGGAGTCACAGATACGCAGTATTTT. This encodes CASSPQLAGGVTDTQYF. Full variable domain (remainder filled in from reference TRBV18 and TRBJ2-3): NAGVMQNPRHLVRRRGQEARLRCSPMKGHSHVYWYRQLPEEGLKFMVYLQKENIIDESGMPKERFSAEFPKEGPSILRIQQVVRGDSAAYFCASSPQLAGGVTDTQYFGPGTRLTVL.

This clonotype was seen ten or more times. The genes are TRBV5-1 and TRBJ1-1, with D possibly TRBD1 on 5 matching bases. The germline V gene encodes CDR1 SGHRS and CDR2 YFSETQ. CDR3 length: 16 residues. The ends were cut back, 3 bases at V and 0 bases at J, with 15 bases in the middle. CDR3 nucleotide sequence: TGCGCCAGCAGCTACGACCCGGGGCACATGAACACTGAAGCTTTCTTT. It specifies CASSYDPGHMNTEAFF.

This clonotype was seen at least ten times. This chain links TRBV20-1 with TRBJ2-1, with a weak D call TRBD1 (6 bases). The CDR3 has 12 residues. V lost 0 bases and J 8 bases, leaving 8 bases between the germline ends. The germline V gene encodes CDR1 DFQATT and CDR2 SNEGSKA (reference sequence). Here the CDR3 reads CSARDTGYEQFF. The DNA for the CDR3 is TGCAGTGCTAGAGACACAGGGTATGAGCAGTTCTTC.

This chain's CDR3 is CASSYSGQVNQPQHF. The CDR3 DNA is TGTGCCAGCAGTTACTCGGGACAGGTTAATCAGCCCCAGCATTTT. The chain links TRBV6-5 to TRBJ1-5; 8 nucleotides agree with TRBD1. In germline, CDR1 is MNHEY, CDR2 SVGAGI. The CDR3 spans 15 residues. The V gene end was trimmed by 0 bases and the J gene end by 4 bases; junction bases not matched to a gene: 2.

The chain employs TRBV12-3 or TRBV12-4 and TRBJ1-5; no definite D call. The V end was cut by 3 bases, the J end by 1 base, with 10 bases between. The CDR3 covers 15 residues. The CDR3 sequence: CASSFRPHSNQPQHF. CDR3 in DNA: TGTGCCAGCAGTTTCAGACCCCACAGCAATCAGCCCCAGCATTTT.